The sequence of this T cell receptor (beta chain) was determined in a study of blood T cell repertoires in COVID-19 (dated by TCRdb to 2018 to 2020). Notes on the research overall: The collaborator samples originated in the United States, Italy and Spain and spanned the acute and convalescent phases of COVID-19. The prospective study material was composed of cDNA or gDNA derived from T cells, B-cell-depleted T cells, or PBMCs. The dataset comprised deeply sampled blood TCRbeta repertoires from subjects exposed to, actively infected with, or recovered from COVID-19. The repertoires were made available in a free public database intended to serve as a resource for research on the immune response to SARS-CoV-2. Samples were obtained from the ongoing ImmuneRACE study (first 160 participants) and from 1,254 subjects provided by 6 global collaborators. Sample metadata almost always included a de-identified subject ID, COVID-19 status, age in years and sex. HLA class I and class II types, where available, came from metadata supplied by the sample provider rather than from assay-based typing.

TCRbeta CDR3 regions were amplified from genomic DNA using the immunoSEQ Assay, a bias-controlled multiplex PCR. The study's processing was this. Nucleated cell counts per sample were estimated from amplification of reference gene primers within the assay. Sequence reads were collapsed and filtered to measure the absolute abundance of every unique TCRbeta CDR3 rearrangement. For each sample, productive Simpson clonality was calculated by taking the square root of Simpson's diversity index across productive rearrangements. TCRdb carries this immuneACCESS record with in-frame sequences only. Its versions omit some clonotypes, under half of them owing to an unresolved V gene in the studies checked, with the rest unexplained. That table gives V, J and clone size, and the DNA gave D and trimming. Across this sample there are 250,000 to 300,000 clones, with 85% to 90% seen only once. The biggest ten clones account for roughly 2.8% of the sample.

V gives up 2 bases and J gives up 4 bases, and the segment between their germline ends measures 12 bases. As encoded in the germline V gene, CDR1 is SGHAT while CDR2 is FQNNGV. The CDR3, from cysteine to phenylalanine, totals 15 residues. Of the read, only the CDR3 DNA is kept; its 45 bases are in frame from base 1. Worth noting for this clone: No cognate antigen has been identified for it. The record has no base qualities; no much larger clone is one base away.

What the research found in general, with its limitations: Clinical and demographic metadata were provided uncurated, with the amount varying by source and participant.

Participants in the prospective study were aged about 18 to 95 years, lived in 20 to 30 United States geographic areas, and enrolled through a virtual design. Cohort assignment in the prospective study relied on participant-reported clinical history from a screening survey and a study questionnaire. Exposed participants had been in contact with someone with a PCR-confirmed or clinician-diagnosed COVID-19 case within 2 weeks of study entry. In the prospective study, mobile phlebotomists collected whole blood, serum and a nasopharyngeal or oropharyngeal swab from each participant. Prospective study participants could optionally give additional blood draws and questionnaires over an approximately 2-month period. Prospective study blood samples were shipped either frozen or at room temperature before DNA extraction.

Sequenced material: PBMCs or T cells enriched from blood (not recorded which). In this chain, TRBV11-2 is recombined with TRBJ1-3; the D gene remains uncertain. The sequence was obtained from a woman aged 45 to 65 who had been exposed to COVID-19. The DNA sequence is TGTGCCAGCAGCTTATCATCCCTCAGAGGAAACACCATATATTTT. Its translation reads: CASSLSSLRGNTIYF.